This TCR beta chain came from a study of blood T cell repertoires in COVID-19. Across the whole study: Samples of COVID-19 (acute and convalescent) were obtained from the United States, Italy and Spain. In each case, the material was cDNA or gDNA derived from T cells, B-cell-depleted T cells, or PBMCs.

This clone was recorded only once. Authors' analysis steps: For nucleated cells, counts were estimated from reference gene primer amplification. Assay: immunoSEQ multiplex PCR; the TCRdb copy retains only in-frame clones and omits some. That table gives V, J and clone size, and the DNA gave D and trimming. The sample consists of around 78,000 clones, 75% to 90% of them appearing once. The CDR3 runs to 14 residues. CDR1 and CDR2 from the germline V gene are SGHRS and YFSETQ. V shed 3 bases, J shed 6 bases, and the junction held 5 bases outside the gene matches. The sequencing sample was made of peripheral blood. The chain recombines TRBV5-1 with TRBJ1-2; 10 bases line up with TRBD1. This sequence was found in a man aged 50 to 60 with active or convalescent COVID-19. The CDR3 DNA reads TGCGCCAGCAGCTACACGACAGGGGGCGATGGCTACACCTTC. Translation gives CASSYTTGGDGYTF.